A selection of T cell receptor beta chains follows, all from one sample in a study of CD8+ T cells in alopecia areata. TCRdb's table, derived via immunoSEQ multiplex PCR, lists solely in-frame clones and lacks some. The table includes approximately 280,000 clones, 58% detected once. The source was CD4+ T cells sorted from blood, collected at week 24, from a patient treated with tofacitinib. Every receptor here comes from a human donor with alopecia areata. The conserved cysteine and the conserved F or W are not part of the CDR3 here.

13	TRBV29-1	TRBJ2-7	SVGASGTRSYEQY
10	TRBV11-2	TRBJ1-1	ASSLARVEAF
10	TRBV18	TRBJ1-2	ASSSPNYGYT
11	TRBV28	TRBJ2-7	ASSYKGRHEQY
13	TRBV5-1	TRBJ2-5	ASSESGQGKETQY
11	TRBV6-5	TRBJ1-1	ASSYVLNTEAF
11	TRBV4-1	TRBJ1-5	ASATGPNQPQH
13	TRBV5-1	TRBJ2-5	ASSLSPTRQETQY
13	TRBV7-9	TRBJ1-6	ASSLSPERDSPLH
13	TRBV14	TRBJ1-2	ASSQGKDRGNGYT
15	TRBV5-6	TRBJ2-3	ASSDLTGLSRTDTQY
13	TRBV29-1	TRBJ1-1	SVAFSGTQGTEAF
14	TRBV2	TRBJ1-5	ASSEARVPGHQPQH
15	TRBV7-2	TRBJ2-1	ASSFGPTGQGYYEQF
12	TRBV29-1	TRBJ1-3	SVESGSRGNTIY
12	TRBV12-5	TRBJ2-1	ASGLVTGYNEQF
10	TRBV27	TRBJ1-5	ASRDRGQPQH
12	TRBV30	TRBJ2-1	AWRIRGVRTEQF
12	TRBV9	TRBJ1-1	ASSVRADNTEAF
13	TRBV28	TRBJ1-1	ASSLGGGTITEAF
11	TRBV27	TRBJ2-7	ASSLRRGYEQY
13	TRBV28	TRBJ2-1	ASSMDLRSYNEQF
10	TRBV29-1	TRBJ2-5	SVGGGVETQY
13	TRBV7-9	TRBJ1-5	ASSQGRVGYQPQH
13	TRBV7-9	TRBJ1-1	ASSSTGTPNTEAF
13	TRBV5-1	TRBJ1-1	ASSRTGTMNTEAF
12	TRBV11-2	TRBJ2-5	ASSLSVGAQTQY
13	TRBV30	TRBJ1-4	AWTPIAALNEKLF
13	TRBV9	TRBJ1-4	ASSVSTAVNEGLF
13	TRBV19	TRBJ2-1	ASSPRLAGGHEQF
15	TRBV27	TRBJ1-2	ASSPNPQGAQGYGYT
13	TRBV4-1	TRBJ1-2	ASSHSGQGVYGYT
15	TRBV30	TRBJ2-3	AWIPRLAGYSTDTQY
12	TRBV2	TRBJ2-3	ASFAPGPTDTQY
12	TRBV5-1	TRBJ2-5	ASSQGEAVETQY
14	TRBV2	TRBJ2-7	ASRDSRLVGSYEQY
12	TRBV30	TRBJ2-3	AWSVRLAGDTQY
12	TRBV29-1	TRBJ1-2	SVSTGVSSNGYT
8	TRBV30	TRBJ1-1	AYLKTEAF
10	TRBV28	TRBJ2-3	ASQGGADTQY
12	TRBV9	TRBJ1-2	ASSSRQANYGYT
12	TRBV19	TRBJ2-1	ASSKGQEDNEQF
11	TRBV4-1	TRBJ2-5	ASRQAGERAQY
9	TRBV20-1	TRBJ2-7	SARMANEQY
15	TRBV5-1	TRBJ2-6	ASSPGTGVSGANVLT
12	TRBV2	TRBJ2-5	ASSVGGREETQY
11	TRBV29-1	TRBJ2-2	SSRDRNTGELF
11	TRBV14	TRBJ2-6	ASSQWGARVLT
12	TRBV29-1	TRBJ2-1	SVEVAQSYNEQF
8	TRBV7-9	TRBJ1-1	ASSLFEAF
13	TRBV5-6	TRBJ1-3	ASSRVPYSGNTIY
11	TRBV23-1	TRBJ1-4	ASSLTGVEKLF
14	TRBV2	TRBJ2-2	ASSALGQGLVGELF
14	TRBV27	TRBJ2-4	ASSLFGGDAKNIQY
12	TRBV2	TRBJ2-5	ASSPTSRGETQY
12	TRBV30	TRBJ2-2	AWSVGLAIGELF